The 28 T cell receptor beta chains presented below share a single source sample, sequenced in a study of persistence of HIV-infected CD4 T cells. The immunoSEQ assay was version 4, run in survey mode. The repertoire was sequenced with immunoSEQ multiplex PCR; TCRdb's copy has only in-frame clones and lacks some. This table has 25,000 to 35,000 clones, approximately 78% appearing once. Their antigen targets remain unknown. Cells were stimulated with CMV-infected fibroblast lysates at about 9.4 ug/mL. Memory cells lacking CD40L and CD69 with high CD45RO were sorted. The sequenced sample was CD4+ T cells sorted from PBMCs after roughly 18-hour stimulation, obtained from a patient who received antiretroviral therapy. The receptors here all came from an adult woman with HIV who was CMV-seropositive.

The sample holds one count of this clone. The V gene is TRBV7-9, the J gene TRBJ2-2, with D tentatively TRBD1 (5 bases). CDR3 size: 14 residues. Germline CDR1 SEHNR, CDR2 FQNEAQ (reference sequence). V lost 5 bases, J lost 4 bases, and 11 bases lay in between. CDR3 bases: TGTGCCAGCAGCCCGGCAGGGTTCACCGGGGAGCTGTTTTTT. The encoded protein is CASSPAGFTGELFF.

The rearrangement joins TRBV7-3 to TRBJ1-2, with 11 bases that match TRBD1. CDR3 length: 14 amino acids. V was clipped by 4 bases and J by 8 bases; unmatched bases: 6. CDR1 is SGHTA, CDR2 FQGTGA, per germline. CDR3 region: CASSSSGTGGGYTF. CDR3 DNA sequence: TGTGCCAGCAGCTCCTCCGGGACAGGGGGAGGCTACACCTTC. Filled out from reference TRBV7-3 and TRBJ1-2, the complete variable domain reads GAGVSQTPSNKVTEKGKYVELRCDPISGHTALYWYRQSLGQGPEFLIYFQGTGAADDSGLPNDRFFAVRPEGSVSTLKIQRTERGDSAVYLCASSSSGTGGGYTFGSGTRLTVV.

This clone was picked up a small number of times. The same CDR3 also results from other DNA sequences found in this sample. V gene TRBV4-2 combines with J gene TRBJ2-2; possibly TRBD1 for D (6 bases). Trimming removed 4 bases at V and 4 bases at J, with 25 bases between. This CDR3 spans 19 amino acids. The V gene's germline CDR1 is LGHNA and CDR2 YNFKEQ. This CDR3 reads CASSPLTGFLGSGTGELFF. CDR3 sequence (DNA): TGTGCCAGCAGCCCCCTAACAGGGTTCCTCGGGTCCGGCACCGGGGAGCTGTTTTTT.

This sequence joins TRBV4-1 and TRBJ2-1; possible D gene TRBD2, 6 bases. Germline V gene sequence: CDR1 MGHRA, CDR2 YSYEKL. The CDR3 is 16 amino acids. V lost 1 base to trimming and J lost 5 bases, with 15 bases between them. The CDR3 bases are TGCGCCAGCAGCCAAGTGGGCGGGGCCCAGGACAATGAGCAGTTCTTC. It translates to CASSQVGGAQDNEQFF.

V is TRBV24-1 and J is TRBJ2-2; D may match TRBD1 or TRBD2 (5 bases each). The CDR3 is 13 residues long. The germline V gene has CDR1 KGHDR and CDR2 SFDVKD. V was pared by 7 bases and J by 5 bases, with 10 bases between. The DNA for the CDR3 is TGTGCCACCAGGGGGGAGAATACCGGGGAGCTGTTTTTT. Protein: CATRGENTGELFF.

This clone has a handful of counts. The chain links TRBV5-1 to TRBJ1-4; perhaps TRBD1 as D (6 bases). V shed 4 bases and J shed 0 bases, with 19 bases lying between them. Looked up from germline, CDR1 is SGHRS and CDR2 is YFSETQ. The CDR3 runs to 18 residues. The CDR3 DNA sequence: TGCGCCAGCAGCCAACCACAGGGAGGGTTTGCAACTAATGAAAAACTGTTTTTT. This codes for CASSQPQGGFATNEKLFF.

J is TRBJ1-1 and V is TRBV30; D unclear. Germline lookup yields CDR1 GTSNPN and CDR2 SVGIG (reference sequence). The CDR3 length is 11 residues. V shed 3 bases and J shed 10 bases, with 12 bases lying between them. The CDR3 loop is CAWSRPRGAFF. CDR3 in DNA: TGTGCCTGGAGCCGACCGCGAGGAGCTTTCTTT.

The chain is built from TRBV7-3 and TRBJ1-1; D is uncertain. The germline CDR1 and CDR2 sequences are SGHTA and FQGTGA. Between the trimmed V and J ends, which lost 0 bases and 1 base, there was a span of 6 bases. The CDR3 loop spans 14 amino acids. The DNA of the CDR3 is TGTGCCAGCAGCTTAACGGTACAGAACACTGAAGCTTTCTTT. Translation gives CASSLTVQNTEAFF.

The chain is built from TRBV4-1 and TRBJ2-3; 7 bases fit TRBD1. After removal of 5 bases from V and 4 bases from J, the junction contained 9 bases not matched to a gene. The CDR3 consists of 15 residues. Germline values: CDR1 MGHRA, CDR2 YSYEKL. The CDR3 bases are TGCGCCAGCAGCTACCGGGACCAGGGGGCAGATACGCAGTATTTT. This gives the protein CASSYRDQGADTQYF.

By sample fraction, this clone is medium-sized. This sequence joins TRBV10-3 and TRBJ2-2, with TRBD1 matching 9 bases. The CDR3 totals 14 residues. CDR1 is ENHRY and CDR2 is SYGVKD in the germline V gene. V lost 7 bases and J lost 4; bases outside the gene matches: 4. The CDR3 spells CAITGQGITGELFF. The CDR3 bases are TGTGCCATCACGGGACAGGGTATCACCGGGGAGCTGTTTTTT.

This chain joins TRBV4-1 and TRBJ1-2; D remains unclear. This CDR3 region has 15 residues. Deletions cut 1 base from V and 4 bases from J, with 13 bases between. The germline CDR1 and CDR2 sequences are MGHRA and YSYEKL. Written as DNA, the CDR3 is TGCGCCAGCAGCCAAGCGGACGGCGGGAGCTATGGCTACACCTTC. Its protein product is CASSQADGGSYGYTF.

This chain joins TRBV19 and TRBJ1-5, with D hard to call. Trimming took 7 bases from V and 0 from J, leaving 10 bases between them. The CDR3 consists of 14 residues. From germline, CDR1 is LNHDA and CDR2 SQIVND (reference sequence). CDR3 bases: TGTGCCAGTAACCGAGGGATTAGCAATCAGCCCCAGCATTTT. Its protein is CASNRGISNQPQHF.

The genes are TRBV3-1 (or the pseudogene TRBV3-2) and TRBJ2-2, with D tentatively TRBD2 (7 bases). CDR1 and CDR2 from the germline V gene are LGHDT and YNNKEL (reference sequence). V lost 4 bases and J 0 bases, leaving 15 bases between the germline ends. The CDR3 sequence is 17 residues long. The CDR3 DNA sequence: TGTGCCAGCAGCCCATATGGGGGGGCGTCGAACACCGGGGAGCTGTTTTTT. Protein product: CASSPYGGASNTGELFF.

This chain joins TRBV5-1 and TRBJ1-3, with a possible D match to TRBD1 (6 bases). The CDR3 consists of 15 residues. The V gene lost 0 bases and the J gene lost 0 bases, with 7 bases spanning the gap. CDR1 and CDR2 (germline): SGHRS, YFSETQ. As DNA, the CDR3 is TGCGCCAGCAGCTTGGGGGACAACTCTGGAAACACCATATATTTT. It translates to CASSLGDNSGNTIYF.

This clone has more than one count but fewer than ten. The CDR3 nucleotides are TGTGCCTGGACAGAGACCTATGGCTACACCTTC. Amino acid sequence: CAWTETYGYTF. V gene TRBV30 combines with J gene TRBJ1-2; D is undetermined. The CDR3 has 11 amino acids. The germline V and J ends were trimmed by 4 bases and 4 bases, with 7 bases remaining between them. Germline V gene lookup returns CDR1 GTSNPN and CDR2 SVGIG (reference sequence).

A note on this clone: The sample has other DNA sequences that encode this CDR3 too. This chain connects TRBV6-5 to TRBJ1-1; 9 nucleotides match TRBD1. The J segment lost 5 bases and the V segment lost 6 bases, leaving 7 bases of the junction unmatched. CDR1 MNHEY and CDR2 SVGAGI come from the germline V gene. CDR3 length: 14 residues. DNA of the CDR3: TGTGCCAGCAGCTACAGGGGGCGAGGAACTGAAGCTTTCTTT. Its translation is CASSYRGRGTEAFF.

The genes are TRBV5-1 and TRBJ1-6, with 9 positions matching TRBD1. CDR1 SGHRS and CDR2 YFSETQ come from the germline V gene. The CDR3 spans 15 residues. With V trimmed by 4 bases and J by 9 bases, 8 bases remained unmatched. CDR3 amino acids: CASSQLQGAGSPLHF. The CDR3 nucleotides read TGCGCCAGCAGCCAACTACAGGGGGCCGGTTCACCCCTCCACTTT.

The chain carries TRBV2 and TRBJ1-2; possible D gene TRBD1, 5 bases. From germline, CDR1 is SNHLY and CDR2 FYNNEI. V lost 2 bases to trimming and J lost 8 bases, with 15 bases between them. The CDR3 length is 14 residues. DNA for the CDR3: TGTGCCAGCAGTGAATCTCTGGGGGTCTGGGGCTACACCTTC. As protein: CASSESLGVWGYTF.

V and J are TRBV10-3 and TRBJ1-2, with D possibly being TRBD1 (5 bases). The CDR3 has 12 amino acids. Germline CDR1 reads ENHRY; CDR2 reads SYGVKD. V lost 2 bases to trimming and J lost 7 bases, with 8 bases between them. CDR3 residues: CAISEGGAGYTF. The CDR3, as DNA: TGTGCCATCAGTGAGGGCGGGGCTGGCTACACCTTC.

This clone was seen a single time. The chain links TRBV7-5 to TRBJ1-2; TRBD1 was called by the table and not checked on the DNA. TRBV7-5 is given as a pseudogene. CDR3 length: 19 amino acids. CDR3 sequence (DNA): TGTGTCAGAAGCTTAGAGGGGGCAGCCGATCAGAGGGAAGACTATGGCTACACCTTC. Encoded protein: CVRSLEGAADQREDYGYTF.

This chain connects TRBV24-1 to TRBJ2-1; D not resolved. V was shortened by 3 bases and J by 0 bases, with 8 bases between the two germline ends. From germline, CDR1 is KGHDR and CDR2 SFDVKD. The CDR3 spans 15 residues. The CDR3 sequence is CATSDVESSYNEQFF. The CDR3 region has the DNA TGTGCCACCAGTGATGTAGAGAGCTCCTACAATGAGCAGTTCTTC.

This rearrangement joins TRBV20-1 to TRBJ1-3; D remains unclear. Trimming cost V 3 bases and J 0 bases, with 12 bases left between them. The CDR3 length is 15 residues. In germline, CDR1 is DFQATT, CDR2 SNEGSKA (reference sequence). In DNA form, the CDR3 reads TGCAGTGCTAGTCCCGGTCAGAGCTCTGGAAACACCATATATTTT. Translation: CSASPGQSSGNTIYF.

The V and J genes are TRBV28 and TRBJ1-1; 11 bases map to TRBD1. The germline gives CDR1 MDHEN, CDR2 SYDVKM. J was trimmed by 5 bases and V by 2 bases; bases with no gene match: 4. This CDR3 has 15 residues. The CDR3, as DNA: TGTGCCAGCAGTTTACTGGGACAGGGGGGGACTGAAGCTTTCTTT. Encoded protein: CASSLLGQGGTEAFF.

The chain joins TRBV24-1 to TRBJ2-1; D is perhaps TRBD1 or TRBD2 (7 bases each). V was trimmed by 5 bases and J by 8 bases, leaving 21 bases between them. CDR1 is KGHDR and CDR2 is SFDVKD in the germline V gene. The CDR3 loop spans 16 amino acids. In DNA form, the CDR3 reads TGTGCCACCAGTGTCGACCGACAGGGAGGGTTCGATGAGCAGTTCTTC. Protein product: CATSVDRQGGFDEQFF.

This chain links TRBV19 with TRBJ1-2, with 10 bases lining up with TRBD1. The V segment lost 5 bases and the J segment 7 bases; nucleotides outside the gene matches: 13. This CDR3 contains 16 residues. Germline CDR1 reads LNHDA; CDR2 reads SQIVND (reference sequence). In DNA form, the CDR3 reads TGTGCCAGTAGTGATCGGAGACAGGGGGCACGGGGTGGCTACACCTTC. It is translated as CASSDRRQGARGGYTF.

The chain combines TRBV9 with TRBJ2-2, with D uncertain. The germline V and J ends were trimmed by 2 bases and 4 bases, with 9 bases remaining between them. Germline-derived CDR1 and CDR2 are SGDLS and YYNGEE. This CDR3 contains 14 residues. CDR3 in amino acids: CASSVSEITGELFF. CDR3 nucleotide sequence: TGTGCCAGCAGCGTTAGTGAGATCACCGGGGAGCTGTTTTTT.

The chain is built from TRBV6-1 and TRBJ1-3; a possible D gene is TRBD1 (5 bases). The CDR3 length is 15 residues. Germline loops: CDR1 MNHNS, CDR2 SASEGT. V lost 2 bases and J 2 bases, leaving 10 bases between the germline ends. The CDR3: CASSEFEGTGNTIYF. The DNA of the CDR3 is TGTGCCAGCAGTGAATTCGAGGGGACTGGAAACACCATATATTTT.

This chain joins TRBV5-1 and TRBJ1-5; D possibly corresponds to TRBD1 (5 bases). CDR3 length equals 14 residues. Deletions cut 4 bases from V and 3 bases from J, with 11 bases between. In germline, CDR1 is SGHRS, CDR2 YFSETQ. CDR3 coding DNA: TGCGCCAGCAGCCCGGGGGACTACAATCAGCCCCAGCATTTT. Its protein is CASSPGDYNQPQHF.